The source of this T cell receptor (beta chain) is a study of beta chain features in type 1 diabetes. The authors reverse transcribed all of the isolated RNA, so sequencing captured expressed TCRB transcripts. TCRdb's table, derived via immunoSEQ multiplex PCR, lists solely in-frame clones and lacks some. The sample has 200,000 to 250,000 clones, over 12% seen once. The CDR3 is 13 amino acids. The V gene's germline CDR1 is SGHDT and CDR2 YYEEEE. Trimming left V 0 bases short and J 1 base short, with 4 bases between. The clonotype comes from a woman between 40 and 50 years old in good health. The rearrangement uses TRBV5-6 and TRBJ1-1; no definite D call. What was sequenced was naive CD4+ T cells from blood. Written as DNA, the CDR3 is TGTGCCAGCAGCTTGGGGAGGAACACTGAAGCTTTCTTT. Translation: CASSLGRNTEAFF.